The 19 T cell receptor beta chains below all came from one sample that was sequenced in a study of early T cells in non-severe SARS-CoV-2 infection. TCRdb recomputed calls from the 5' RACE reads with MiXCR, one row per CDR3 protein. The profile shows 80,000 to 95,000 distinct CDR3 sequences, around 13% of them singletons. The material sequenced was whole blood. The origin of the receptors is an adult who was a healthcare worker with PCR-confirmed SARS-CoV-2 infection or an uninfected control (not recorded which).

In this sample, this clonotype turned up many times. The rearrangement joins TRBV2 to TRBJ1-2; D is undetermined. V lost 9 bases and J lost 0, with 5 bases in between. This CDR3 region has 11 residues. Germline CDR1 SNHLY, CDR2 FYNNEI. The CDR3 region has the DNA TGTGCCAGAGGCACTAACTATGGCTACACCTTC. It translates to CARGTNYGYTF.

This chain connects TRBV7-2 to TRBJ1-2; D is perhaps TRBD1 (5 bases). This CDR3 has 13 residues. Germline CDR1 and CDR2: SGHTA and FQGNSA. Trimming shortened V by 5 bases and J by 6 bases, and 13 bases separated the two germline ends. This chain's CDR3 is CASSKGRANGYTF. The CDR3 DNA reads as TGTGCCAGCAGCAAGGGCAGGGCCAATGGCTACACCTTC. Variable domain in full (rest from reference TRBV7-2 and TRBJ1-2): GAGVSQSPSNKVTEKGKDVELRCDPISGHTALYWYRQSLGQGLEFLIYFQGNSAPDKSGLPSDRFSAERTGGSVSTLTIQRTQQEDSAVYLCASSKGRANGYTFGSGTRLTVV.

The rearrangement joins TRBV20-1 to TRBJ2-1; 9 bases are shared with TRBD2. Germline CDR1 and CDR2: DFQATT and SNEGSKA (reference sequence). V dropped 4 bases and J dropped 14; count of bases not matched to a gene: 18. This CDR3 has 15 residues. CDR3 nucleotide sequence: TGCAGTGCTATCCGGATAGCGGGGGACAAGGGTACCAAGTTCTTC. Protein product: CSAIRIAGDKGTKFF.

The gene calls are TRBV6-4 and TRBJ2-3, with 11 bases lining up with TRBD2. Germline V gene sequence: CDR1 MRHNA, CDR2 SNTAGT. The CDR3 extends over 15 amino acids. The junction had 6 bases not matched to a gene; V was cut back by 6 bases and J by 4 bases. DNA for the CDR3: TGTGCCAGCAGCATAGCGGGGGGGGCTGCAGATACGCAGTATTTT. As protein: CASSIAGGAADTQYF.

This clonotype was counted between two and nine times. CDR3 nucleotides: TGTGCCAGCAGCTTATCTGACCCCTACGAGCAGTACTTC. It translates to CASSLSDPYEQYF. The rearrangement links TRBV7-9 to TRBJ2-7; D is ambiguous. CDR1 and CDR2 (germline): SEHNR, FQNEAQ (reference sequence). The CDR3 is 13 residues long. Trimming took 2 bases from V and 2 from J, leaving 7 bases between them.

Comment on this clonotype: A much more abundant neighbour one base away suggests this may be a read error. The chain carries TRBV7-9 and TRBJ2-7; D is unresolved. The CDR3 loop spans 12 amino acids. Germline-derived CDR1 and CDR2 are SEHNR and FQNEAQ (reference sequence). DNA for the CDR3: TGTGCCAGCTGCTTATCCGGATACGAGCAGTACTTC. This encodes CASCLSGYEQYF.

The V call is TRBV6-1, the J call TRBJ2-3; 7 bases are shared with TRBD1. Germline trimming cut 8 bases from V and 2 bases from J; bases unmatched to any gene: 4. The CDR3 consists of 13 residues. The V gene's germline CDR1 is MNHNS and CDR2 SASEGT. The DNA for the CDR3 is TGTGCCAGCTCGACAGGGCTCACAGATACGCAGTATTTT. Amino acid sequence: CASSTGLTDTQYF.

The V call is TRBV13, the J call TRBJ2-7, with 12 positions matching TRBD1. This CDR3 has 18 amino acids. Germline V gene lookup returns CDR1 PRHDT and CDR2 FYEKMQ (reference sequence). With V trimmed by 4 bases and J by 0 bases, 10 bases remained unmatched. The CDR3 spells CASSSSRDRGLSSYEQYF. CDR3 in DNA: TGTGCCAGCAGCTCGTCCCGGGACAGGGGGCTGAGCTCCTACGAGCAGTACTTC. The complete variable domain, with remaining parts taken from reference TRBV13 and TRBJ2-7, reads AAGVIQSPRHLIKEKRETATLKCYPIPRHDTVYWYQQGPGQDPQFLISFYEKMQSDKGSIPDRFSAQQFSDYHSELNMSSLELGDSALYFCASSSSRDRGLSSYEQYFGPGTRLTVT.

The V and J genes are TRBV7-2 and TRBJ2-1; 12 bases are a match to TRBD1. Trimming removed 1 base from V and 6 bases from J; junction bases left unmatched: 4. There are 16 residues in the CDR3. Germline CDR1 is SGHTA and CDR2 is FQGNSA. CDR3 nucleotide sequence: TGTGCCAGCAGCTTAGGTGGGACAGGGGGCCTCAATGAGCAGTTCTTC. Translating gives CASSLGGTGGLNEQFF.

This clonotype was seen at least ten times. The chain has TRBV12-3 or TRBV12-4 and TRBJ1-5; no clear D. The CDR3 length is 13 residues. The V and J ends lost 8 bases and 4 bases respectively, with 12 bases between them. Here the CDR3 DNA reads TGTGCCAGCCGCAGGAACATTAATCAGCCCCAGCATTTT. Its translation: CASRRNINQPQHF.

This clonotype came up many times. The rearrangement joins TRBV14 to TRBJ2-1; TRBD1 aligns across 12 bases. After removal of 4 bases from V and 7 bases from J, the junction contained 14 bases not matched to a gene. Germline values: CDR1 SGHDN, CDR2 FVKESK. The CDR3 loop spans 18 amino acids. The CDR3 nucleotides read TGTGCCAGCAGCCCCCGGGACAGGGGGCGGTCCGTAGCAAATGAGCAGTTCTTC. Amino acids: CASSPRDRGRSVANEQFF.

This clonotype was detected many times. The CDR3 sequence: CASSYSPGSLYGYTF. In DNA form, the CDR3 reads TGTGCCAGCAGTTACTCCCCAGGGAGCCTCTATGGCTACACCTTC. The J gene is TRBJ1-2, the V gene TRBV6-5; a weak D match, TRBD1 (5 bases). Between the trimmed V and J ends, which lost 0 bases and 4 bases, there was a span of 12 bases. CDR3 size: 15 residues. The V gene's germline CDR1 is MNHEY and CDR2 SVGAGI.

The rearrangement uses TRBV5-4 and TRBJ2-7, with 12 nucleotides matching TRBD2. V shed 0 bases, J shed 7 bases, and the junction held 8 bases outside the gene matches. The germline V gene encodes CDR1 SGHNT and CDR2 YYREEE (reference sequence). CDR3 length: 16 residues. CDR3 coding DNA: TGTGCCAGCAGCTTGGATGGGCTAGCGGGGGGGCTTGAGCAGTACTTC. The encoded protein is CASSLDGLAGGLEQYF.

This clonotype was seen repeatedly, ten times or more. This rearrangement joins TRBV18 to TRBJ1-1; a possible D gene is TRBD1 (6 bases). This CDR3 contains 15 residues. Germline-derived CDR1 and CDR2 are KGHSH and LQKENI. The V end lost 0 bases, the J end lost 4 bases, and 12 bases lay between the germline ends. The CDR3 DNA is TGTGCCAGCTCACCACCGAAGGGGGGGGGCACTGAAGCTTTCTTT. Translation: CASSPPKGGGTEAFF.

This clonotype was seen more than once but under ten times. V gene TRBV5-4 combines with J gene TRBJ2-5, with 7 bases matching TRBD1. V gave up 7 bases and J gave up 2 bases; unmatched junction bases: 5. In germline, CDR1 is SGHNT, CDR2 YYREEE (reference sequence). The CDR3 has 13 residues. The CDR3 sequence is CASRETGQETQYF. The CDR3 nucleotides read TGTGCCAGCCGAGAGACAGGGCAAGAGACCCAGTACTTC.

This clonotype was counted at least ten times. The CDR3 nucleotides read TGTGCCAGCTCACCATCCGGGATCCGGCGGGAGCAGTACTTC. It specifies CASSPSGIRREQYF. The chain couples TRBV18 to TRBJ2-7; a possible D gene is TRBD2 (5 bases). Trimming shortened V by 2 bases and J by 7 bases, and 15 bases separated the two germline ends. This CDR3 has 14 residues. CDR1 is KGHSH and CDR2 is LQKENI in the germline V gene.

This clonotype was found a few times. The rearrangement links TRBV7-3 to TRBJ1-2, with 9 bases aligning to TRBD1. The CDR3 is 15 residues long. With 1 base clipped from V and 6 bases from J, the junction kept 6 bases outside the gene matches. Germline values: CDR1 SGHTA, CDR2 FQGTGA. CDR3 sequence (DNA): TGTGCCAGCAGCTTAAATGACAGGGGGTTGGATGGCTACACCTTC. It specifies CASSLNDRGLDGYTF.

This clonotype was detected many times. The genes are TRBV7-2 and TRBJ2-1; D may be TRBD1 (5 bases). This CDR3 region has 17 residues. Germline values: CDR1 SGHTA, CDR2 FQGNSA. Trimming stripped 0 bases from V and 7 bases from J, with 19 bases between. In DNA form, the CDR3 reads TGTGCCAGCAGCTTAGCCCTCGACCGGACATTAGGGAATGAGCAGTTCTTC. It codes for CASSLALDRTLGNEQFF.

This clonotype appeared many times. The chain combines TRBV2 with TRBJ2-2; D gene ambiguous. The CDR3 is 15 residues long. V lost 1 base, J lost 0 bases, and 6 bases lay in between. Germline values: CDR1 SNHLY, CDR2 FYNNEI. The CDR3 sequence: CASSEGGSNTGELFF. The CDR3, as DNA: TGTGCCAGCAGTGAAGGGGGTTCGAACACCGGGGAGCTGTTTTTT.